This T cell receptor (beta chain) was sequenced in a study of control samples from healthy donors and cancer patients. Only in-frame clones appear in the TCRdb table, and some are missing; sequencing was by immunoSEQ multiplex PCR. The sample contains 85,000 to 95,000 clones, around 89% of which appear only once. The sample holds a few counts of this clone. The sequencing input was blood. The source of this sequence is a woman between 65 and 79 years old in good health.

DNA of the CDR3: TGTGCCAGCAGATTTCCGGGTGCAACTAATGAAAAACTGTTTTTT. Translated: CASRFPGATNEKLFF. This sequence joins TRBV7-2 and TRBJ1-4, with D uncertain. CDR1 and CDR2 from the germline V gene are SGHTA and FQGNSA. The CDR3 has 15 residues. Trimming stripped 6 bases from V and 0 bases from J, with 11 bases between.